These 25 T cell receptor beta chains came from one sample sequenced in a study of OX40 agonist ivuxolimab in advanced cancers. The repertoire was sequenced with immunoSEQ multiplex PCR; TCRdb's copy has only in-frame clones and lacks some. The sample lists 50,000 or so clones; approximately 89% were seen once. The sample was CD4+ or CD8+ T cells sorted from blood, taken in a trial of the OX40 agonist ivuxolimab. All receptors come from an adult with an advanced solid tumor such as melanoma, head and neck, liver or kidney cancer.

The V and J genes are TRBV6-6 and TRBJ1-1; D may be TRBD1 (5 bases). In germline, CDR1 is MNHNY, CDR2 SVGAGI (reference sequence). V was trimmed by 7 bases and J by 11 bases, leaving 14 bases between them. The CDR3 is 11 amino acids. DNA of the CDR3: TGTGCCAGCACCGTTGGGGGGTGGGCTTTCTTT. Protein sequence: CASTVGGWAFF.

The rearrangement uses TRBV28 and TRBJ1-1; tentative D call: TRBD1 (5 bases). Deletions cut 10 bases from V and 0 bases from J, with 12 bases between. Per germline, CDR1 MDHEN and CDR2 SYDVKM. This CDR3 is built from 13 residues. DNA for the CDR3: TGTGCCACCTTGACAGCTATGAACACTGAAGCTTTCTTT. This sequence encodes CATLTAMNTEAFF.

The CDR3 DNA reads TGTGCCAGTTCACAGGGTTGGACTGAAGCTTTCTTT. Translating gives CASSQGWTEAFF. The rearrangement links TRBV19 to TRBJ1-1, with TRBD1 as a possible D gene (6 bases). V shed 8 bases and J shed 5 bases, with 12 bases lying between them. The CDR3 spans 12 residues. Germline lookup yields CDR1 LNHDA and CDR2 SQIVND (reference sequence).

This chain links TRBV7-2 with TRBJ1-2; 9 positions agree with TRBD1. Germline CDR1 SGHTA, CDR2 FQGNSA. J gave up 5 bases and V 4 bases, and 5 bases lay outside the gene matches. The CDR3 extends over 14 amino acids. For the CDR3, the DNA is TGTGCCAGCAGCTCGGACAGGGGATCTTATGGCTACACCTTC. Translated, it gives CASSSDRGSYGYTF.

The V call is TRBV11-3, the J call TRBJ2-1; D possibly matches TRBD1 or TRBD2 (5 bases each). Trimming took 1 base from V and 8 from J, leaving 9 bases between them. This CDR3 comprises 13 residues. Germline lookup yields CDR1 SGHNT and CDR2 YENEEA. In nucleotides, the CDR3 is TGTGCCAGCAGCTTAGGACGGGGCTATGAGCAGTTCTTC. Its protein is CASSLGRGYEQFF. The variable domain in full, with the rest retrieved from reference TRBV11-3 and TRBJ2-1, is EAGVVQSPRYKIIEKKQPVAFWCNPISGHNTLYWYLQNLGQGPELLIRYENEEAVDDSQLPKDRFSAERLKGVDSTLKIQPAELGDSAVYLCASSLGRGYEQFFGPGTRLTVL.

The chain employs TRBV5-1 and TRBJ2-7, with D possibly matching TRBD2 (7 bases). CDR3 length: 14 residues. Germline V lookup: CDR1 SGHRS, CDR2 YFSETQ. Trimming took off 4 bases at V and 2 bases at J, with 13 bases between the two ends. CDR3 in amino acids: CASSPEGGPYEQYV. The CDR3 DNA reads TGCGCCAGCAGCCCCGAGGGGGGGCCCTACGAGCAGTACGTC.

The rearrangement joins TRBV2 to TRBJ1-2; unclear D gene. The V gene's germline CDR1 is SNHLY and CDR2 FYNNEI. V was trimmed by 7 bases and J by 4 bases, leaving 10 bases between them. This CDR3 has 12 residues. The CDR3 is CASMWQPYGYTF. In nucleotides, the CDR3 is TGTGCCAGCATGTGGCAGCCCTATGGCTACACCTTC.

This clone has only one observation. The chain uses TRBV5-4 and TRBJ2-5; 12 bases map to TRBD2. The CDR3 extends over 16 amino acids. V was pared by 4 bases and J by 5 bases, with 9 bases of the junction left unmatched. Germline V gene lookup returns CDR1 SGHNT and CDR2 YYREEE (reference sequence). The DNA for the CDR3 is TGTGCCAGCAGCAGGACTAGCGGGAACCGGCGGGAGACCCAGTACTTC. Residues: CASSRTSGNRRETQYF.

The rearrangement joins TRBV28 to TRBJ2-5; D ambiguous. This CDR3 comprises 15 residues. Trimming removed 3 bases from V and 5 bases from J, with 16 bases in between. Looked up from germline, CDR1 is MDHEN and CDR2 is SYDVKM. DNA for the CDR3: TGTGCCAGCAGTTTTTTGAGAACCCCTCGGGAGACCCAGTACTTC. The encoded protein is CASSFLRTPRETQYF.

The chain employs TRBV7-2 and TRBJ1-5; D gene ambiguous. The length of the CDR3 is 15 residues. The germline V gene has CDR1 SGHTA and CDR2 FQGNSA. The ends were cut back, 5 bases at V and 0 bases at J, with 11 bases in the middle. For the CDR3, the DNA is TGTGCCAGCAGCCGGTCAGTTAATAGCAATCAGCCCCAGCATTTT. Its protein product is CASSRSVNSNQPQHF.

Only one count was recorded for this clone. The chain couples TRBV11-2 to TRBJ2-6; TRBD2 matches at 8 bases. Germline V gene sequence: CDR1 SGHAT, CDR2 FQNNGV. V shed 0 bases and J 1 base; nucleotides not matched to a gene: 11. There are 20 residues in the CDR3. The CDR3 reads CASSLDGVAGFLSGANVLTF. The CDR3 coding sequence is TGTGCCAGCAGCTTAGATGGGGTAGCGGGGTTTCTTTCTGGGGCCAACGTCCTGACTTTC.

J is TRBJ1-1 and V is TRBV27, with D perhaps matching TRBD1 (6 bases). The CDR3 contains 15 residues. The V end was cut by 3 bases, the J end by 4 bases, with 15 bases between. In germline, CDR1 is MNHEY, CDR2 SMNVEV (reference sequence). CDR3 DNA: TGTGCCAGCAGTTTCTCAGGGGACCTGTTCACTGAAGCTTTCTTT. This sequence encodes CASSFSGDLFTEAFF.

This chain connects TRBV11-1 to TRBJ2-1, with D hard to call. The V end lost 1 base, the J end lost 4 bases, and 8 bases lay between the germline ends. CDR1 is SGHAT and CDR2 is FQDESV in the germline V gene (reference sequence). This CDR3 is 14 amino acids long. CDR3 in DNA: TGTGCCAGCAGCTTAGGTGACCAATACAATGAGCAGTTCTTC. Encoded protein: CASSLGDQYNEQFF.

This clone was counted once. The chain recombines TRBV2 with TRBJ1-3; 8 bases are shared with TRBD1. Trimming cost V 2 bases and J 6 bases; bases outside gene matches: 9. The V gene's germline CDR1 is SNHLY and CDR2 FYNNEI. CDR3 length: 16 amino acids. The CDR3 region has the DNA TGTGCCAGCAGTGAAACTTGGACAGGGCGCATAAACACCATATATTTT. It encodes CASSETWTGRINTIYF.

CDR3 nucleotides: TGTGCCAGCAGTTTTCTGGGAGGGAACACTGAAGCTTTCTTT. Residues: CASSFLGGNTEAFF. The V call is TRBV27, the J call TRBJ1-1; unclear D gene. CDR1 is MNHEY, CDR2 SMNVEV, per germline (reference sequence). The length of the CDR3 is 14 residues. Trimming removed 3 bases from V and 1 base from J, with 9 bases in between.

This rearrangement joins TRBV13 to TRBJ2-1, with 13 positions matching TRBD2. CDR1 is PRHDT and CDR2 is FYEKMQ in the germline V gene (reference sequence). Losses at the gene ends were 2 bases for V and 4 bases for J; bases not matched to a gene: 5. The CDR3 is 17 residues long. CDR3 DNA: TGTGCCAGCAGCTTAAGGACTAGCGGGGGACTTTACAATGAGCAGTTCTTC. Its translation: CASSLRTSGGLYNEQFF.

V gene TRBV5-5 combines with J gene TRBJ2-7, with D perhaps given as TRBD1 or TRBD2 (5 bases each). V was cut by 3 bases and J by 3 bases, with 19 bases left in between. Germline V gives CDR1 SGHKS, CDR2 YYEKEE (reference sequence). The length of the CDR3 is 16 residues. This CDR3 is CASSSTGTLISYEQYV. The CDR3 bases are TGTGCCAGCAGCTCCACCGGGACGCTGATAAGCTACGAGCAGTACGTC.

This CDR3 reads CASSSPQREAPLEQYF. In DNA, the CDR3 is TGTGCCAGCAGTTCCCCCCAGCGGGAGGCCCCACTAGAGCAGTACTTC. The chain uses TRBV28 and TRBJ2-7; 9 bases are a match to TRBD2. Germline-derived CDR1 and CDR2 are MDHEN and SYDVKM. This CDR3 contains 16 residues. V was clipped by 4 bases and J by 7 bases; unmatched bases: 14.

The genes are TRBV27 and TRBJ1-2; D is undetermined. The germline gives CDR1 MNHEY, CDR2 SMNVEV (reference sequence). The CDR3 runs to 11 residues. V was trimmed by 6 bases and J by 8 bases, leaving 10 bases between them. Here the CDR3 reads CASRALWGYTF. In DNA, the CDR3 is TGTGCCAGCAGAGCTCTATGGGGCTACACCTTC.

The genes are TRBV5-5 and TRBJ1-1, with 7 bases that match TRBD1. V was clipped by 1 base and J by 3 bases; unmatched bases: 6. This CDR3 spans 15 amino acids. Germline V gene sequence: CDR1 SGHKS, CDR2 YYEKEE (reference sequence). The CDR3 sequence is CASSLPWDSYTEAFF. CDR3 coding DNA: TGTGCCAGCAGCTTGCCTTGGGACAGTTACACTGAAGCTTTCTTT.

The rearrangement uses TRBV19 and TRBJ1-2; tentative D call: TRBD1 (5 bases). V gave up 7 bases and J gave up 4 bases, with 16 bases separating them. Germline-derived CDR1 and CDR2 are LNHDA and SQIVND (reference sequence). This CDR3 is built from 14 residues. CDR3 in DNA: TGTGCCAGTAAAACGGGGGTAACGGGCTATGGCTACACCTTC. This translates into CASKTGVTGYGYTF. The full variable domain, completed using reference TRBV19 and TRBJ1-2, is DGGITQSPKYLFRKEGQNVTLSCEQNLNHDAMYWYRQDPGQGLRLIYYSQIVNDFQKGDIAEGYSVSREKKESFPLTVTSAQKNPTAFYLCASKTGVTGYGYTFGSGTRLTVV.

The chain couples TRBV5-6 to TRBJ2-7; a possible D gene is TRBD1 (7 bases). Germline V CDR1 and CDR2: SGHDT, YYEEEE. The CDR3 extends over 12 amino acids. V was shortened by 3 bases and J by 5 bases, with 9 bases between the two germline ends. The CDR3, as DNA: TGTGCCAGCAGCTCAGGGGGGCACGAGCAGTACGTC. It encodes CASSSGGHEQYV.

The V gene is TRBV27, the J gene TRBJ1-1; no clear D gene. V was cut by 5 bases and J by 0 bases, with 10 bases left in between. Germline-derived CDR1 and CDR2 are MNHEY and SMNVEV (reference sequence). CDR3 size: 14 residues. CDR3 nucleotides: TGTGCCAGCAGTGCCCAAGCAATGAACACTGAAGCTTTCTTT. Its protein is CASSAQAMNTEAFF.

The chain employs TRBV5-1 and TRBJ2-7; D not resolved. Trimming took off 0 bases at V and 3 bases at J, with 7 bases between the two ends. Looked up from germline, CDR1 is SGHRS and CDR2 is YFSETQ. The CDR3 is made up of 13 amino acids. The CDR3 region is CASSLASSYEQYF. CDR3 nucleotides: TGCGCCAGCAGCTTGGCCAGCAGCTACGAGCAGTACTTC.

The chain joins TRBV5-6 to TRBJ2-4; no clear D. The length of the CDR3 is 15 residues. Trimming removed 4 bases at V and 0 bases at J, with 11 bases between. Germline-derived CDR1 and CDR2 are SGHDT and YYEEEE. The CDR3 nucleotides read TGTGCCAGCAGCCCTCAGTCTGTAGCCAAAAACATTCAGTACTTC. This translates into CASSPQSVAKNIQYF.